This TCR beta chain is drawn from a study of beta chain features in type 1 diabetes. Study-level background: Across all samples, roughly 98,000,000 sorted cells were examined.

Isolated RNA was reverse transcribed in full, so expressed TCRB transcripts were sequenced. About 3.7 million reads per sample were averaged for naive, central memory and regulatory samples. Sequencing was performed with immunoSEQ multiplex PCR; in TCRdb, only in-frame clones are kept and a portion is missing. This table has about 290,000 clones, under 8.5% appearing once. The CDR3 is 18 residues long. Trimming took off 5 bases at V and 0 bases at J, with 17 bases between the two ends. Looked up from germline, CDR1 is MDHEN and CDR2 is SYDVKM. The chain combines TRBV28 with TRBJ2-6, with a possible D match to TRBD2 (6 bases). Sequenced input: central memory CD4+ T cells from blood. The source of this sequence is a woman between 18 and 29 years old in good health. The chain's CDR3 is CASSGGLGQVSGANVLTF. DNA for the CDR3: TGTGCCAGCAGTGGGGGGTTGGGGCAGGTCTCTGGGGCCAACGTCCTGACTTTC.